This T cell receptor beta chain comes out of a study of T cell responses to AZD1222 COVID-19 vaccine. Study findings and constraints: Repertoires were collected only later (after the peak T cell response had occurred).

The method was immunoSEQ multiplex PCR; TCRdb's version includes in-frame clones alone and lacks a portion of them. The repertoire holds roughly 60,000 clones, with about 87% as singletons. For this clone: Its antigen is currently unknown.

This sample comprised peripheral blood, obtained on day 0 of AZD1222 vaccination. This receptor was identified in an adult in good health.

The CDR3 DNA reads as TGCGCCAGCAGCTCAGGCGGGACTAGTCTTCCTGAGCAGTTCTTC. The encoded protein is CASSSGGTSLPEQFF. The gene calls are TRBV5-1 and TRBJ2-1; 8 positions agree with TRBD2. CDR1 and CDR2 (germline): SGHRS, YFSETQ. This CDR3 contains 15 residues. With 3 bases clipped from V and 9 bases from J, the junction kept 11 bases outside the gene matches.